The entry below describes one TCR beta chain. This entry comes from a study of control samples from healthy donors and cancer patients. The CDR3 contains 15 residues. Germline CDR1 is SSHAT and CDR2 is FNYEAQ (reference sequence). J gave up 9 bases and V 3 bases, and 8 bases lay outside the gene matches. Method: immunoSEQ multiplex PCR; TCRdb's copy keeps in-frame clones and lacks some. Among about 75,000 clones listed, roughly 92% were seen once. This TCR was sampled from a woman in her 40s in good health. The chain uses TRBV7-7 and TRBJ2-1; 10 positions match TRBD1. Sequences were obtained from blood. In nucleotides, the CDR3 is TGTGCCAGCAGCTTCGGACAGGGGGGACTTAGTGAGCAGTTCTTC. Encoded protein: CASSFGQGGLSEQFF.